A selection of T cell receptor beta chains follows, all from one sample in a study of Tregs in tolerant kidney transplant recipients. Repertoires were generated with immunoSEQ multiplex PCR, while TCRdb's copy carries only in-frame clones and drops some. The data hold 75,000 to 80,000 clones, with around 90% observed a single time. The material was Tregs from blood, obtained before the transplant. The receptors were gathered from a human donor who received a combined kidney and bone marrow transplant. Both conserved end residues are part of each CDR3. The order of the fields is D gene, J gene, CDR3 length, clone size, V gene, CDR3 protein, CDR3 DNA. The D gene is left open where the match is weak. Clone sizes are given selectively: once, few, many, or a class where the clone is expanded.

NA	TRBJ2-1	12	NA	TRBV28	CASSFRYNEQFF	TGTGCCAGCAGTTTCCGCTACAATGAGCAGTTCTTC
TRBD2	TRBJ2-3	15	NA	TRBV10-3	CAIRASGEYTDTQYF	TGTGCCATCCGCGCTAGCGGGGAATACACAGATACGCAGTATTTT
NA	TRBJ1-2	15	NA	TRBV30	CAWTVYQGFNYGYTF	TGTGCCTGGACCGTTTACCAGGGGTTCAACTATGGCTACACCTTC
NA	TRBJ1-5	15	NA	TRBV5-8	CASSRGFFGNQPQHF	TGTGCCAGCAGCCGGGGATTTTTCGGCAATCAGCCCCAGCATTTT
NA	TRBJ1-2	16	NA	TRBV27	CASSLSSAGSNYGYTF	TGTGCCAGCAGTTTAAGTAGTGCAGGGTCTAACTATGGCTACACCTTC
NA	TRBJ1-6	14	NA	TRBV4-2	CASSQDPANSPLHF	TGTGCCAGCAGCCAAGATCCAGCGAATTCACCCCTCCACTTT
NA	TRBJ1-4	16	NA	TRBV10-1	CASSVGGLRTNEKLFF	TGCGCCAGCAGTGTAGGGGGACTGAGAACTAATGAAAAACTGTTTTTT
NA	TRBJ2-1	14	NA	TRBV5-1	CASNAPQGVNEQFF	TGCGCCAGCAACGCCCCCCAGGGTGTCAATGAGCAGTTCTTC
NA	TRBJ1-2	15	NA	TRBV6-1	CASRPTGSLIYGYTF	TGTGCCAGCAGGCCTACAGGTAGTCTAATCTATGGCTACACCTTC
TRBD2	TRBJ2-1	13	NA	TRBV19	CASSDTSGRAGFF	TGTGCCAGTAGTGACACTAGCGGGAGGGCCGGGTTCTTC
NA	TRBJ1-2	14	once	TRBV2	CASRDPRRSYGYTF	TGTGCCAGCAGGGACCCCAGGAGGTCCTATGGCTACACCTTC
TRBD2	TRBJ2-7	15	NA	TRBV11-1	CASSPWSSGRAEQYF	TGTGCCAGCAGCCCTTGGTCGAGCGGGAGGGCCGAGCAGTACTTC
NA	TRBJ2-7	15	NA	TRBV7-2	CASSLALGSGYEQYF	TGTGCCAGCAGCTTAGCTCTGGGGTCAGGCTACGAGCAGTACTTC
NA	TRBJ1-1	15	NA	TRBV5-6	CASSSGQVMNTEAFF	TGTGCCAGCAGCTCTGGGCAGGTAATGAACACTGAAGCTTTCTTT
NA	TRBJ1-5	13	NA	TRBV7-8	CASSLERVQPQHF	TGTGCCAGCAGCTTAGAAAGGGTTCAGCCCCAGCATTTT
NA	TRBJ2-7	14	once	TRBV19	CASSKLKEGGEQYF	TGTGCCAGTAGTAAATTGAAAGAGGGTGGCGAGCAGTACTTC
TRBD1	TRBJ2-2	15	NA	TRBV7-2	CATRLGTANTGELFF	TGTGCCACCCGACTCGGGACAGCGAACACCGGGGAGCTGTTTTTT
NA	TRBJ1-4	12	few	TRBV7-9	CASSSLNEKLFF	TGTGCCAGCAGCTCTCTAAATGAAAAACTGTTTTTT
NA	TRBJ2-5	16	NA	TRBV11-1	CASSFRAQGGIETQYF	TGTGCCAGCAGCTTCCGGGCCCAGGGGGGCATAGAGACCCAGTACTTC
NA	TRBJ1-2	15	once	TRBV4-3	CASSQDPEIGYGYTF	TGCGCCAGCAGCCAAGACCCGGAGATCGGCTATGGCTACACCTTC
NA	TRBJ1-5	15	once	TRBV18	CASSPFGESNQPQHF	TGTGCCAGCTCACCATTCGGGGAGAGCAATCAGCCCCAGCATTTT
NA	TRBJ2-5	13	NA	TRBV29-1	CSVGQVEGETQYF	TGCAGCGTTGGGCAGGTTGAGGGGGAGACCCAGTACTTC
NA	TRBJ2-3	13	NA	TRBV6-4	CASRLTSTDTQYF	TGTGCCAGCAGACTCACTAGCACAGATACGCAGTATTTT
TRBD2	TRBJ2-7	16	NA	TRBV7-2	CASSLGGSGGPYEQYF	TGTGCCAGCAGCTTAGGGGGAAGCGGGGGGCCCTACGAGCAGTACTTC
NA	TRBJ2-2	19	NA	TRBV7-6	CASSPIPLKTGEGTGELFF	TGTGCCAGCAGCCCCATTCCCCTCAAGACAGGGGAGGGCACCGGGGAGCTGTTTTTT
TRBD1	TRBJ2-7	13	NA	TRBV5-1	CASSATGGVSQYF	TGCGCCAGCAGCGCCACAGGGGGCGTTAGCCAGTACTTC
TRBD1	TRBJ1-3	15	NA	TRBV11-2	CASSFQGGSGNTIYF	TGTGCCAGCAGCTTTCAGGGGGGCTCTGGAAACACCATATATTTT
NA	TRBJ2-2	15	NA	TRBV10-1	CASSDPQSNTGELFF	TGCGCCAGCAGTGATCCCCAATCGAACACCGGGGAGCTGTTTTTT
NA	TRBJ2-2	16	NA	TRBV5-1	CASSLKITGSTGELFF	TGCGCCAGCAGCCTAAAAATCACAGGGAGTACCGGGGAGCTGTTTTTT
TRBD2	TRBJ2-3	18	NA	TRBV2	CASSSTSGRGGGTDTQYF	TGTGCCAGCAGCTCGACTAGCGGGAGAGGCGGAGGAACAGATACGCAGTATTTT